This T cell receptor (beta chain) comes out of a study of OX40 agonist ivuxolimab in advanced cancers. Study background: Cohort: about 82% men, mean age roughly 60, aged about 20 to 80.

The germline V gene has CDR1 SQVTM and CDR2 ANQGSEA. The V and J ends lost 6 bases and 5 bases, in that order; junction bases with no gene match: 3. The CDR3 consists of 12 residues. Whole-study results and caveats: Partial responders dosed at 0.1-3.0 mg/kg displayed clonal expansion ranking among the lowest.

As concerns this clone: The antigen remains undetermined.

The method was immunoSEQ multiplex PCR; TCRdb's version includes in-frame clones alone and lacks a portion of them. The table shows tens of thousands of clones, with over 85% occurring only once. The chain carries TRBV29-1 and TRBJ2-5; 10 bases are shared with TRBD1. The starting material was CD4+ or CD8+ T cells sorted from blood, obtained in a trial of the OX40 agonist ivuxolimab. The receptor was derived from an adult with an advanced solid tumor such as melanoma, head and neck, liver or kidney cancer. This chain's CDR3 is CSVTGGDETQYF. In DNA form, the CDR3 reads TGCAGCGTGACAGGGGGCGACGAGACCCAGTACTTC.